This T cell receptor (beta chain) is drawn from a study of cytomegalovirus exposure and HLA in healthy donors. The CDR3 sequence is 14 residues long. The germline V gene encodes CDR1 SGHRS and CDR2 YFSETQ. V lost 4 bases and J lost 1, with 8 bases in between. PCR amplification relied on 60 Vbeta primers (plus 13 Jbeta primers). Profiled with immunoSEQ multiplex PCR; TCRdb holds only in-frame clones, not every one. The sample comprises 150,000 or so clones, around 82% of which are singletons, and less than 3% rests with the top ten. On this clone itself: Its antigen is unidentified.

General observations from the study: In vitro work confirmed that a few CMV-associated chains recognize CMV antigens.

The source material was PBMCs. The clonotype was recovered from a man aged 50 or older in good health and CMV-seronegative. The gene calls are TRBV5-1 and TRBJ2-2; possibly TRBD1 for D (6 bases). CDR3 amino acids: CASSADRNTGELFF. CDR3 in DNA: TGCGCCAGCAGCGCGGACAGGAACACCGGGGAGCTGTTTTTT.